The sample holds a few counts of the clone carrying this TCR beta chain. TCRdb re-called the 5' RACE reads through MiXCR, storing one row per CDR3 protein. The table records around 400,000 distinct CDR3 sequences, roughly 26% of them present only once. The data originate from a study of T-cell memory formation after mild COVID-19. Overall study context: TCR clustering was largely donor specific.

The V gene's germline CDR1 is DFQATT and CDR2 SNEGSKA (reference sequence). This CDR3 region has 12 residues. This receptor was identified in an adult woman who had mild COVID-19 (a few samples of this study predate the infection). Cell type and time point are not known. The sequencing sample was made of PBMCs or a T cell subset sorted from them (not recorded which). The chain carries TRBV20-1 and TRBJ2-4; TRBD2 matches at 7 bases. In DNA form, the CDR3 reads TGCACGGGGGAGGGGCCGGGAAACATTCAGTACTTC. Translating it yields CTGEGPGNIQYF.